These T cell receptor beta chains were read from a single sample in a study of T cells after yellow fever vaccination. TCRdb fed the 5' RACE reads into MiXCR, producing one record per CDR3 protein. The data hold approximately 300,000 distinct CDR3 sequences, with roughly 7% observed a single time. Specimen: PBMCs, collected roughly seven weeks after the first yellow fever vaccination. Every receptor here comes from a man younger than 35 who received the YFV17D yellow fever vaccine. The CDR3 runs from the conserved cysteine through the conserved F or W. D genes are given only for firm matches. Only some rows state a clone size, as once, few, many or a class for expanded clones.

clone size,J gene,D gene,V gene,CDR3 protein,CDR3 DNA
few,TRBJ2-3,TRBD2,TRBV7-3,CASSYSGGPDTQYF,TGTGCCAGCAGCTATAGCGGGGGCCCAGATACGCAGTATTTT
many,TRBJ1-5,TRBD1,TRBV15,CATSYRGVGQPQHF,TGTGCCACCAGCTACAGGGGAGTGGGGCAGCCCCAGCATTTT
.,TRBJ1-1,.,TRBV6-1,CASSPAREGTEAFF,TGTGCCAGCAGTCCTGCCAGGGAGGGCACTGAAGCTTTCTTT
.,TRBJ2-6,.,TRBV5-4,CASSFDSIFNSGANVLTF,TGTGCCAGCAGCTTCGACAGCATTTTCAACTCTGGGGCCAACGTCCTGACTTTC
few,TRBJ2-4,TRBD1,TRBV5-1,CASSLGISQGENIQYF,TGCGCCAGCAGCTTGGGAATATCACAGGGGGAAAACATTCAGTACTTC
few,TRBJ2-7,.,TRBV5-1,CASSQQGFYEQYF,TGCGCCAGCAGCCAACAGGGATTCTACGAGCAGTACTTC
.,TRBJ1-4,.,TRBV15,CATSREGRYEKLFF,TGTGCCACCAGCAGAGAGGGCAGATATGAAAAACTGTTTTTT
.,TRBJ2-7,TRBD1,TRBV10-3,CAISEPGQGYEQYF,TGTGCCATCAGCGAACCGGGACAGGGCTACGAGCAGTACTTC
.,TRBJ2-7,TRBD1,TRBV6-2/TRBV6-3,CASSYSGTENYEQYF,TGTGCCAGCAGTTACTCCGGGACAGAAAACTACGAGCAGTACTTC
many,TRBJ2-5,.,TRBV6-1,CASSPMGLETQYF,TGTGCCAGCAGTCCCATGGGGCTTGAGACCCAGTACTTC
few,TRBJ1-2,TRBD1,TRBV7-9,CASSPSTTGEDYGYTF,TGTGCCAGCAGCCCGTCGACGACAGGGGAAGACTATGGCTACACCTTC
many,TRBJ2-5,TRBD2,TRBV12-3/TRBV12-4,CASSLVPSGYQETQYF,TGTGCCAGCAGTTTAGTTCCTAGCGGATACCAAGAGACCCAGTACTTC
.,TRBJ2-1,TRBD2,TRBV20-1,CSARSGGASYNEQFF,TGCAGTGCTAGGAGCGGGGGGGCCTCCTACAATGAGCAGTTCTTC
few,TRBJ2-7,.,TRBV7-9,CASSLVGQGMRLEQYF,TGTGCCAGCAGCTTAGTAGGTCAGGGGATGCGTTTGGAGCAGTACTTC
.,TRBJ1-1,.,TRBV28,CASSFPTGTEAFF,TGTGCCAGCAGTTTCCCGACGGGGACTGAAGCTTTCTTT
few,TRBJ1-5,.,TRBV20-1,CSAREAISQPQHF,TGCAGTGCTAGAGAGGCGATTAGCCAGCCCCAGCATTTT
few,TRBJ2-7,.,TRBV6-5,CASSYGDGGSYEQYF,TGTGCCAGCAGTTATGGGGACGGGGGATCCTACGAGCAGTACTTC